This T cell receptor beta chain was retrieved from a study of early T cells in non-severe SARS-CoV-2 infection. Background on the study: It was bulk RNA from unsorted whole blood that was sequenced, and the chains were unpaired. Study-level findings and limits: VDJdb matching, biased toward anti-spike CD8 responses, missed private and CD4 specificities.

Attached unique molecular identifiers marked individual cDNA molecules. One entry per CDR3 protein results from TCRdb running MiXCR on the 5' RACE reads. The top ten clones hold around 6% of a sample with tens of thousands of distinct CDR3 sequences, approximately 13% of them seen once. On this clonotype itself: As yet, its antigen is unknown.

The germline CDR1 and CDR2 sequences are DFQATT and SNEGSKA (reference sequence). V was clipped by 4 bases and J by 3 bases, with 10 bases between them. The CDR3 covers 13 residues. Sequencing was done on a sample of whole blood. This clonotype was obtained from an adult who was a healthcare worker with PCR-confirmed SARS-CoV-2 infection or an uninfected control (not recorded which). The gene calls are TRBV20-1 and TRBJ1-3, with D possibly matching TRBD1 (6 bases). The CDR3 bases are TGCAGTGCTATGAACAGGGTTGGAAACACCATATATTTT. Encoded protein: CSAMNRVGNTIYF.